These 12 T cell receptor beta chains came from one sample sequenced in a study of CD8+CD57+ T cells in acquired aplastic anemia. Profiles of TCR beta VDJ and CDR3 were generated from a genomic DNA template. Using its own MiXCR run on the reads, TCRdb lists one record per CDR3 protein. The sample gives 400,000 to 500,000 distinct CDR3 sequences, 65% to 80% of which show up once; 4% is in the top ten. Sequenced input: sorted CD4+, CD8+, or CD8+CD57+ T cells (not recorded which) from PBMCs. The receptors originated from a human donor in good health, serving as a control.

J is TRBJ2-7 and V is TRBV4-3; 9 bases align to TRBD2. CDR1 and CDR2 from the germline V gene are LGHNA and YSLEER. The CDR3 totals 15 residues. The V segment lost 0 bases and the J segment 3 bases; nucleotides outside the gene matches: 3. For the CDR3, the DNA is TGCGCCAGCAGCCAAGATGGCGGGGGGGGCTACGAGCAGTACTTC. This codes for CASSQDGGGGYEQYF.

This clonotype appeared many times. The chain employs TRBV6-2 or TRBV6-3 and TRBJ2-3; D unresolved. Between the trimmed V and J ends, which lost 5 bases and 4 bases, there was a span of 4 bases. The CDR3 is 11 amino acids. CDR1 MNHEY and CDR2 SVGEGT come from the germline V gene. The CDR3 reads CASSRSDTQYF. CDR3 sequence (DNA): TGTGCCAGCAGTCGATCAGATACGCAGTATTTT.

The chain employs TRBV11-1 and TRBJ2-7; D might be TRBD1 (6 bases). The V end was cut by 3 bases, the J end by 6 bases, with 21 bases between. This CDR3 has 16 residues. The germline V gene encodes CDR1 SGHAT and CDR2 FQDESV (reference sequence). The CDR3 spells CASSLLSGRGLGEQYF. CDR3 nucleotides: TGTGCCAGCAGCTTGCTGTCGGGCAGGGGTTTAGGCGAGCAGTACTTC. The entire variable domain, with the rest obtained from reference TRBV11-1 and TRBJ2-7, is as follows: EAEVAQSPRYKITEKSQAVAFWCDPISGHATLYWYRQILGQGPELLVQFQDESVVDDSQLPKDRFSAERLKGVDSTLKIQPAELGDSAMYLCASSLLSGRGLGEQYFGPGTRLTVT.

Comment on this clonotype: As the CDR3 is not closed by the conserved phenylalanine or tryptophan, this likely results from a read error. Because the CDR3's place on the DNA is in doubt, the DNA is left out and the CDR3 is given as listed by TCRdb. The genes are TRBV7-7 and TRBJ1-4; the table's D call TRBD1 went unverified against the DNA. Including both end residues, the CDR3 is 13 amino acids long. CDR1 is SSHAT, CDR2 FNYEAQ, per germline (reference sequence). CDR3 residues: CASSLAGDHTTGV.

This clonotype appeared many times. Written as DNA, the CDR3 is TGCGCCAGCAGCCAAGGTCCAGGGGATAACTCTGGAAACACCATATATTTT. As protein: CASSQGPGDNSGNTIYF. The chain uses TRBV4-3 and TRBJ1-3, with D perhaps matching TRBD1 (6 bases). Germline CDR1 LGHNA, CDR2 YSLEER. This CDR3 has 17 amino acids. V dropped 1 base and J dropped 0 bases, with 13 bases sitting between them.

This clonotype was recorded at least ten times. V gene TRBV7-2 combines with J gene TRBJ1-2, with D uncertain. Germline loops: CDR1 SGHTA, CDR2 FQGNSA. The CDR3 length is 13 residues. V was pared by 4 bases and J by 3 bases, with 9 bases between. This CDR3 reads CASSSDKYYGYTF. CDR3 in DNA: TGTGCCAGCAGCTCCGACAAATACTATGGCTACACCTTC. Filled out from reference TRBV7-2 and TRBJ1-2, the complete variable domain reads GAGVSQSPSNKVTEKGKDVELRCDPISGHTALYWYRQSLGQGLEFLIYFQGNSAPDKSGLPSDRFSAERTGGSVSTLTIQRTQQEDSAVYLCASSSDKYYGYTFGSGTRLTVV.

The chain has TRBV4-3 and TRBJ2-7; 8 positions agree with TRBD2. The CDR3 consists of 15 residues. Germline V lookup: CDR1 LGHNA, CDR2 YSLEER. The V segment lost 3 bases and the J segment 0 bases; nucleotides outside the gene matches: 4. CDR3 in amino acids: CASSQVAGSSYEQYF. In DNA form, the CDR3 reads TGCGCCAGCAGCCAGGTAGCGGGGAGCTCCTACGAGCAGTACTTC.

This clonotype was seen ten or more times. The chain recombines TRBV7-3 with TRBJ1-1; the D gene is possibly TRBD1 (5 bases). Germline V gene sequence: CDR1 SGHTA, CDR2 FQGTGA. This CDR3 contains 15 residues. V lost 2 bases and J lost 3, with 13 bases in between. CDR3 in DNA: TGTGCCAGCAGCTTACAGGGCAGGGAGGACACTGAAGCTTTCTTT. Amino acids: CASSLQGREDTEAFF. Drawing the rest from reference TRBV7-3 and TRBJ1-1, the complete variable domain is GAGVSQTPSNKVTEKGKYVELRCDPISGHTALYWYRQSLGQGPEFLIYFQGTGAADDSGLPNDRFFAVRPEGSVSTLKIQRTERGDSAVYLCASSLQGREDTEAFFGQGTRLTVV.

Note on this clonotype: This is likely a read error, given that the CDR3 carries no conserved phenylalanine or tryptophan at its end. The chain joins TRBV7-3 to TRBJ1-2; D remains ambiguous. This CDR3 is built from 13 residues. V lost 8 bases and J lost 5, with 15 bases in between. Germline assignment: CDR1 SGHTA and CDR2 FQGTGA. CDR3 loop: CASGVASGYGYTL. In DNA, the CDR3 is TGTGCCAGCGGCGTCGCCAGCGGATATGGCTACACCCTC.

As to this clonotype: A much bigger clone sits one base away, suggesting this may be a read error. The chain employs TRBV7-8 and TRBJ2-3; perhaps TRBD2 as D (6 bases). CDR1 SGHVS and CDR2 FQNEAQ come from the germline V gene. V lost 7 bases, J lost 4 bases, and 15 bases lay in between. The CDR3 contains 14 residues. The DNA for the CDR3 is TGTGCCAGCAACCCGACTAGGGCAGCAGATACGCAGTATTTT. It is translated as CASNPTRAADTQYF.

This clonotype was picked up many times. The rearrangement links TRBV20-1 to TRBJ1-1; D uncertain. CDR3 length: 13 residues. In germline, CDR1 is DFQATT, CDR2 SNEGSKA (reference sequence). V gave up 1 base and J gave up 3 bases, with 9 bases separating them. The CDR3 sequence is CSARVNRDTEAFF. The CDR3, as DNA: TGCAGTGCTAGAGTTAATCGAGACACTGAAGCTTTCTTT.

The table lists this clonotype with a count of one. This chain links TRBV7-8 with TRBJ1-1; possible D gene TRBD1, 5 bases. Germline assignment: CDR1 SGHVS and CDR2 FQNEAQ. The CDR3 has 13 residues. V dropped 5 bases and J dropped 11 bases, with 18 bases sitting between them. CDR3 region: CASSVHSVGDAFF. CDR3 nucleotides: TGTGCCAGCAGCGTCCACAGCGTAGGGGACGCTTTCTTT. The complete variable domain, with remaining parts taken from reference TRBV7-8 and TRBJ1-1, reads GAGVSQSPRYKVAKRGQDVALRCDPISGHVSLFWYQQALGQGPEFLTYFQNEAQLDKSGLPSDRFFAERPEGSVSTLKIQRTQQEDSAVYLCASSVHSVGDAFFGQGTRLTVV.